The clone carrying this TCR beta chain was seen ten or more times. The antigen is unknown. The germline gives CDR1 SEHNR, CDR2 FQNEAQ (reference sequence). Trimming removed 5 bases at V and 5 bases at J, with 13 bases between. CDR3 length: 14 residues. This entry is derived from a study of OX40 agonist ivuxolimab in advanced cancers. Regarding the study as a whole: Dosing at 0.1 to 3.0 mg/kg was accompanied by clonal expansion of CD4+ and CD8+ blood T cells by week 6.

Some clones are missing from TCRdb's copy, which holds only in-frame ones; the method was immunoSEQ multiplex PCR. The data hold fewer than 85,000 clones, with approximately 84% observed a single time. Sequences were derived from CD4+ or CD8+ T cells sorted from blood, sampled in a trial of the OX40 agonist ivuxolimab. The sequence was collected from an adult with an advanced solid tumor such as melanoma, head and neck, liver or kidney cancer. V is TRBV7-9 and J is TRBJ1-5; no clear D. The CDR3 DNA sequence: TGTGCCAGCAGCCCAAGTTACGGGGATCAGCCCCAGCATTTT. Its protein product is CASSPSYGDQPQHF.